Below are 16 T cell receptor beta chains sequenced from a single sample in a study of blood T cell repertoires in COVID-19. Sequencing used immunoSEQ multiplex PCR; TCRdb keeps in-frame clones, though not all of them. The sample lists 350,000 to 400,000 clones, more than 70% occurring once. The source material was PBMCs or T cells enriched from blood (not recorded which). The origin of the receptors is a man aged 35-49 years in a cohort exposed to, infected with or recovered from COVID-19 (not recorded which).

The chain uses TRBV7-2 and TRBJ2-7; TRBD1 agrees at 10 bases. Per the germline V gene, CDR1 is SGHTA and CDR2 is FQGNSA. The CDR3 spans 15 residues. Trimming removed 1 base from V and 2 bases from J; junction bases left unmatched: 2. The CDR3 bases are TGTGCCAGCAGCTTAGTGGGGACAGGGGCCTACGAGCAGTACTTC. Its protein product is CASSLVGTGAYEQYF.

The sample holds one count of this clone. This chain connects TRBV24-1 to TRBJ1-2; D possibly corresponds to TRBD1 (6 bases). With 2 bases removed from V and 8 bases from J, the gap between germline ends came to 20 bases. The germline V gene has CDR1 KGHDR and CDR2 SFDVKD. The CDR3 length is 16 residues. CDR3 residues: CATSDSNFDRSGGYTF. DNA for the CDR3: TGTGCCACCAGTGATTCAAACTTCGACAGGTCGGGAGGCTACACCTTC.

Note on this clone: One end of the junction is discordant with germline, which a read error may explain. The chain recombines TRBV6-1 with TRBJ1-2, with D hard to call. Per the germline V gene, CDR1 is MNHNS and CDR2 is SASEGT. The CDR3 consists of 10 residues. CDR3 region: CASSDPGSEF. In nucleotides, the CDR3 is TGTGCCAGCAGTGACCCCGGCTCGGAGTTC.

The rearrangement uses TRBV7-2 and TRBJ2-4; 9 nucleotides line up with TRBD1. V was clipped by 4 bases and J by 8 bases; unmatched bases: 9. The CDR3 runs 15 residues. Germline CDR1 reads SGHTA; CDR2 reads FQGNSA. The chain's CDR3 is CASSSGTGIYHIQYF. As DNA, the CDR3 is TGTGCCAGCAGCTCTGGGACAGGGATTTATCACATTCAGTACTTC.

This rearrangement joins TRBV7-8 to TRBJ2-6, with TRBD2 identical over 10 bases. The J segment lost 4 bases and the V segment lost 1 base, leaving 7 bases of the junction unmatched. The CDR3 totals 18 residues. Germline loops: CDR1 SGHVS, CDR2 FQNEAQ. CDR3 in amino acids: CASSLDLAGAGGANVLTF. In DNA form, the CDR3 reads TGTGCCAGCAGCTTAGATCTAGCGGGAGCTGGAGGGGCCAACGTCCTGACTTTC.

The chain joins TRBV11-3 to TRBJ2-3; TRBD2 agrees at 9 bases. CDR3 length: 18 residues. Germline V gene lookup returns CDR1 SGHNT and CDR2 YENEEA. Trimming removed 1 base from V and 6 bases from J; junction bases left unmatched: 14. DNA of the CDR3: TGTGCCAGCAGCTTAGGGCTAGCGGGATACGGCGTTCTGGATACGCAGTATTTT. Its translation is CASSLGLAGYGVLDTQYF.

The chain carries TRBV9 and TRBJ1-2, with TRBD1 matching 7 bases. This CDR3 spans 15 amino acids. CDR1 and CDR2 from the germline V gene are SGDLS and YYNGEE. Trimming removed 3 bases from V and 4 bases from J; junction bases left unmatched: 9. The DNA for the CDR3 is TGTGCCAGCAGCGCCGAGGGGGCGCACAGCTATGGCTACACCTTC. Its protein is CASSAEGAHSYGYTF.

The chain employs TRBV5-1 and TRBJ2-7, with D tentatively TRBD1 (5 bases). The CDR3 covers 14 residues. Germline assignment: CDR1 SGHRS and CDR2 YFSETQ. V shed 5 bases and J shed 7 bases, with 19 bases lying between them. The CDR3 is CASRVTGVSEEQYF. The CDR3 region has the DNA TGCGCCAGCAGAGTAACAGGAGTATCGGAAGAGCAGTACTTC.

The DNA of the CDR3 is TGTGCCAGCAGCCTCAGACTAGCGGGCACAGATACGCAGTATTTT. Its protein product is CASSLRLAGTDTQYF. The chain links TRBV14 to TRBJ2-3; the match to TRBD2 covers 9 bases. V lost 4 bases and J lost 1; bases outside the gene matches: 3. This CDR3 contains 15 residues. The germline gives CDR1 SGHDN, CDR2 FVKESK.

The chain has TRBV2 and TRBJ2-2; the match to TRBD1 covers 7 bases. The V gene end was trimmed by 6 bases and the J gene end by 4 bases; junction bases not matched to a gene: 8. There are 15 residues in the CDR3. Germline V lookup: CDR1 SNHLY, CDR2 FYNNEI. CDR3 region: CASRRDRLSTGELFF. The CDR3 DNA reads TGTGCCAGCAGACGGGACAGACTTTCCACCGGGGAGCTGTTTTTT.

The chain is built from TRBV7-6 and TRBJ2-2, with D hard to call. The V end lost 1 base, the J end lost 5 bases, and 8 bases lay between the germline ends. CDR3 size: 14 residues. Germline CDR1 and CDR2: SGHVS and FNYEAQ. CDR3 in DNA: TGTGCCAGCAGCTTAGAGTCGCGGACCGGGGAGCTGTTTTTT. The encoded protein is CASSLESRTGELFF.

This chain uses TRBV28 with TRBJ2-7; D is perhaps TRBD2 (5 bases). V lost 3 bases to trimming and J lost 7 bases, with 10 bases between them. There are 12 residues in the CDR3. The germline V gene has CDR1 MDHEN and CDR2 SYDVKM. The chain's CDR3 is CASSLWSGEQYF. CDR3 coding DNA: TGTGCCAGCAGTTTGTGGAGCGGTGAGCAGTACTTC.

J is TRBJ2-6 and V is TRBV2, with D perhaps TRBD1 (5 bases). CDR3 length: 14 amino acids. The germline CDR1 and CDR2 sequences are SNHLY and FYNNEI. Trimming took off 4 bases at V and 1 base at J, with 5 bases between the two ends. This chain's CDR3 is CASSGQSGANVLTF. DNA of the CDR3: TGTGCCAGCAGTGGACAGTCTGGGGCCAACGTCCTGACTTTC.

This rearrangement joins TRBV28 to TRBJ1-2; 11 bases are shared with TRBD1. Per the germline V gene, CDR1 is MDHEN and CDR2 is SYDVKM. The CDR3 extends over 16 amino acids. V dropped 6 bases and J dropped 3; count of bases not matched to a gene: 9. CDR3 coding DNA: TGTGCCAGCAGACCTGCCCGGGGACAGGGGGACTATGGCTACACCTTC. It encodes CASRPARGQGDYGYTF.

V gene TRBV12-1 combines with J gene TRBJ1-3. TRBV12-1 is given as a pseudogene. This CDR3 contains 14 residues. The CDR3 sequence is CASRNEAPGNTIYF. For the CDR3, the DNA is TGTGCCAGCAGGAATGAGGCACCTGGAAACACCATATATTTT.

This clone was recorded only once. The V call is TRBV25-1, the J call TRBJ2-7; TRBD2 matches 9 bases. CDR3 length equals 15 residues. V dropped 6 bases and J dropped 3; count of bases not matched to a gene: 9. Germline values: CDR1 MGHDK, CDR2 SYGVNS. CDR3 region: CASRGGSGSLYEQYF. Written as DNA, the CDR3 is TGTGCCAGCAGGGGGGGTAGCGGGAGCCTCTACGAGCAGTACTTC.